The 3 T cell receptor beta chains below were found in one sample sequenced in a study of blood T cell repertoires in COVID-19. Clones were read by immunoSEQ multiplex PCR, and TCRdb kept only the in-frame ones, dropping some. This table holds roughly 80,000 clones, around 81% found once. The sample was peripheral blood. The receptors were sampled from a man older than 75 with acute or convalescent COVID-19.

This clone is a singleton in its sample. The J gene is TRBJ2-1, the V gene TRBV27; 8 bases agree with TRBD2. Germline lookup yields CDR1 MNHEY and CDR2 SMNVEV (reference sequence). CDR3 size: 17 residues. V lost 0 bases and J lost 10; bases outside the gene matches: 14. CDR3 DNA sequence: TGTGCCAGCAGTTTATCCCCCACTAGCGGCGCCCAAGGCGAGCAGTTCTTC. Its translation is CASSLSPTSGAQGEQFF.

This sequence joins TRBV15 and TRBJ2-7, with 8 bases that match TRBD1. Germline values: CDR1 LNHNV, CDR2 YYDKDF (reference sequence). The V gene end was trimmed by 1 base and the J gene end by 7 bases; junction bases not matched to a gene: 9. The CDR3 is 15 amino acids. The CDR3 sequence: CATSRVSQGAREQYF. The CDR3 DNA is TGTGCCACCAGCAGAGTGTCCCAGGGGGCGAGGGAGCAGTACTTC.

The CDR3 loop is CASSQTQGPNEKLFF. CDR3 in DNA: TGTGCCAGCAGCCAGACTCAGGGGCCTAATGAAAAACTGTTTTTT. This chain uses TRBV3-1 (or the pseudogene TRBV3-2) with TRBJ1-4, with D tentatively TRBD1 (6 bases). CDR1 and CDR2 (germline): LGHDT, YNNKEL (reference sequence). This CDR3 comprises 15 residues. Trimming cost V 3 bases and J 3 bases, with 11 bases left between them.